What follows are 3 T cell receptor beta chains derived from one specimen sequenced in a study of cytomegalovirus exposure and HLA in healthy donors. Primers included in the PCR were 60 Vbeta and 13 Jbeta primers. TCRdb's table, derived via immunoSEQ multiplex PCR, lists solely in-frame clones and lacks some. The sample comprises about 190,000 clones, 74% of which are singletons, and around 3.2% rests with the top ten. Sequenced sample: PBMCs. These receptors originate from a woman aged 30 to 39 in good health and CMV-seropositive.

This chain uses TRBV14 with TRBJ2-2; no definite D call. This CDR3 comprises 14 residues. Trimming stripped 0 bases from V and 3 bases from J, with 5 bases between. Germline CDR1 and CDR2: SGHDN and FVKESK. This chain's CDR3 is CASSQDGDTGELFF. The CDR3 bases are TGTGCCAGCAGCCAAGACGGAGACACCGGGGAGCTGTTTTTT.

The V and J genes are TRBV2 and TRBJ2-3, with D perhaps matching TRBD2 (5 bases). Between the trimmed V and J ends, which lost 3 bases and 0 bases, there was a span of 13 bases. The CDR3 totals 16 residues. Germline V gene sequence: CDR1 SNHLY, CDR2 FYNNEI. The CDR3: CASSDSRGISTDTQYF. The CDR3 nucleotides read TGTGCCAGCAGTGATTCGAGAGGGATAAGCACAGATACGCAGTATTTT.

The CDR3 loop reads CASSLGLADEQYF. The CDR3 bases are TGTGCCAGCAGCTTAGGCCTAGCGGACGAGCAGTACTTC. The chain links TRBV7-6 to TRBJ2-5; the match to TRBD2 covers 7 bases. The last part of the DNA fits TRBJ2-7 better; the J call may be wrong. The CDR3 runs to 13 residues. The germline gives CDR1 SGHVS, CDR2 FNYEAQ.